One and the same sample provided the 30 T cell receptor beta chains below, sequenced in a study of CD8 T cells in Susac syndrome. RNA, at roughly 0.45 to 1 ug, was reverse transcribed with random hexamers. One entry per CDR3 protein results from TCRdb running MiXCR on the immunoSEQ multiplex PCR reads. The repertoire holds 150,000 to 200,000 distinct CDR3 sequences, about 91% seen once, with roughly 0.08% in the top ten. Sequencing input: CD4+ T cells from PBMCs. These receptors originate from a human donor in good health.

This sequence joins TRBV20-1 and TRBJ1-1; a weak D match, TRBD1 (5 bases). V was pared by 6 bases and J by 4 bases, with 12 bases between. The CDR3 contains 12 residues. CDR1 is DFQATT, CDR2 SNEGSKA, per germline (reference sequence). The CDR3 DNA is TGCAGTGCCTTCAGGGTACCCACTGAAGCTTTCTTT. Its protein product is CSAFRVPTEAFF.

This clonotype was observed a single time. V and J are TRBV28 and TRBJ1-2; D possibly corresponds to TRBD1 (6 bases). V dropped 6 bases and J dropped 0 bases, with 14 bases sitting between them. The length of the CDR3 is 15 residues. Germline V gene data show CDR1 as MDHEN and CDR2 as SYDVKM. The CDR3 spells CASRSTGRANYGYTF. The CDR3 DNA is TGTGCCAGCAGATCTACAGGGAGAGCTAACTATGGCTACACCTTC.

J is TRBJ2-1 and V is TRBV5-1; 7 nucleotides match TRBD2. V lost 0 bases to trimming and J lost 0 bases; unmatched junction nucleotides: 3. CDR1 is SGHRS and CDR2 is YFSETQ in the germline V gene. This CDR3 contains 16 residues. In nucleotides, the CDR3 is TGCGCCAGCAGCTTGGCGGCTAGCGGCTCCTACAATGAGCAGTTCTTC. Protein sequence: CASSLAASGSYNEQFF.

The chain recombines TRBV7-3 with TRBJ1-1, with D perhaps matching TRBD1 (5 bases). Germline CDR1 is SGHTA and CDR2 is FQGTGA. V was clipped by 5 bases and J by 5 bases, with 15 bases between them. This CDR3 spans 14 amino acids. CDR3 region: CASSPRAQGTEAFF. CDR3 coding DNA: TGTGCCAGCAGCCCCCGGGCCCAGGGTACTGAAGCTTTCTTT.

The V call is TRBV20-1, the J call TRBJ2-2; D remains unclear. Trimming left V 2 bases short and J 7 bases short, with 5 bases between. Germline V gene data show CDR1 as DFQATT and CDR2 as SNEGSKA (reference sequence). The CDR3 runs to 11 residues. The CDR3 DNA reads TGCAGTGCTAGACGGGTCGGGGAGCTGTTTTTT. It codes for CSARRVGELFF.

The V gene is TRBV7-9, the J gene TRBJ1-4; D is unclear. CDR3 size: 12 residues. Germline lookup yields CDR1 SEHNR and CDR2 FQNEAQ (reference sequence). The ends were cut back, 8 bases at V and 7 bases at J, with 11 bases in the middle. This chain's CDR3 is CASAPRGEKLFF. CDR3 sequence (DNA): TGTGCCAGCGCCCCCCGAGGTGAAAAACTGTTTTTT.

The chain uses TRBV6-1 and TRBJ2-3; 8 nucleotides match TRBD2. The trim removed 4 bases at V and 8 bases at J, leaving 11 bases unmatched. The germline gives CDR1 MNHNS, CDR2 SASEGT. The CDR3 is 15 amino acids. The CDR3 DNA is TGTGCCAGCAGTGCTACTAGCGGCCGAATGGGTACGCAGTATTTT. Residues: CASSATSGRMGTQYF.

V usage is TRBV27 and J usage is TRBJ2-7; no definite D call. Trimming left V 9 bases short and J 2 bases short, with 14 bases between. Germline CDR1 MNHEY, CDR2 SMNVEV (reference sequence). The CDR3 contains 13 residues. The CDR3 nucleotides read TGTGCCAGTCGGCGTACATCAACCTACGAGCAGTACTTC. This encodes CASRRTSTYEQYF.

This chain joins TRBV12-3 or TRBV12-4 and TRBJ2-2; tentative D call: TRBD1 (5 bases). The CDR3 is 13 amino acids. Trimming shortened V by 3 bases and J by 8 bases, and 10 bases separated the two germline ends. CDR3 loop: CASSLTESGELFF. CDR3 bases: TGTGCCAGCAGTTTGACAGAATCAGGGGAGCTGTTTTTT.

The chain combines TRBV19 with TRBJ2-7, with D perhaps TRBD1 or TRBD2 (5 bases each). Germline CDR1 is LNHDA and CDR2 is SQIVND (reference sequence). CDR3 length: 15 amino acids. V dropped 3 bases and J dropped 2 bases, with 14 bases sitting between them. The chain's CDR3 is CASSIEGQGTYEQYF. The CDR3 DNA follows: TGTGCCAGTAGTATTGAGGGGCAGGGAACCTACGAGCAGTACTTC.

The chain has TRBV6-2 or TRBV6-3 and TRBJ2-1; 10 bases fit TRBD2. The germline gives CDR1 MNHEY, CDR2 SVGEGT. The CDR3 has 16 amino acids. V gave up 0 bases and J gave up 4 bases; unmatched junction bases: 3. The CDR3 loop reads CASSYSWTSGYNEQFF. CDR3 nucleotide sequence: TGTGCCAGCAGTTACTCCTGGACTAGCGGATACAATGAGCAGTTCTTC.

This clonotype has only a few counts. The chain recombines TRBV29-1 with TRBJ2-7; D gene uncertain. The CDR3 runs 12 residues. Germline loops: CDR1 SQVTM, CDR2 ANQGSEA. V lost 1 base and J lost 3, with 7 bases in between. The CDR3 DNA is TGCAGCGTTGAAGGTTCGGACTACGAGCAGTACTTC. Translating it yields CSVEGSDYEQYF.

V usage is TRBV2 and J usage is TRBJ2-5; a weak D match, TRBD1 (5 bases). With 6 bases removed from V and 7 bases from J, the gap between germline ends came to 15 bases. The CDR3 spans 13 residues. Germline V gene data show CDR1 as SNHLY and CDR2 as FYNNEI. This chain's CDR3 is CASSQIFRGTQYF. Here the CDR3 DNA reads TGTGCCAGCAGCCAAATTTTTAGGGGGACCCAGTACTTC.

The chain combines TRBV5-1 with TRBJ1-1, with 8 bases fitting TRBD1. V lost 0 bases to trimming and J lost 6 bases; unmatched junction nucleotides: 4. Germline V gene data show CDR1 as SGHRS and CDR2 as YFSETQ. The CDR3 spans 14 residues. The CDR3 DNA follows: TGCGCCAGCAGCTTGGGGGACAGGCGCCCTGAAGCTTTCTTT. Its translation is CASSLGDRRPEAFF.

This chain links TRBV5-1 with TRBJ2-3; possible D gene TRBD2, 5 bases. Germline values: CDR1 SGHRS, CDR2 YFSETQ. The CDR3 runs 12 residues. Trimming cost V 1 base and J 5 bases, with 5 bases left between them. CDR3 sequence: CASSLSGDTQYF. For the CDR3, the DNA is TGCGCCAGCAGCTTGAGCGGAGATACGCAGTATTTT. Complete variable domain (other parts from reference TRBV5-1 and TRBJ2-3): KAGVTQTPRYLIKTRGQQVTLSCSPISGHRSVSWYQQTPGQGLQFLFEYFSETQRNKGNFPGRFSGRQFSNSRSEMNVSTLELGDSALYLCASSLSGDTQYFGPGTRLTVL.

This clonotype has just one count. The V and J genes are TRBV7-9 and TRBJ2-7; D possibly corresponds to TRBD1 (6 bases). The germline V and J ends were trimmed by 2 bases and 2 bases, with 13 bases remaining between them. This CDR3 comprises 15 residues. The germline CDR1 and CDR2 sequences are SEHNR and FQNEAQ (reference sequence). CDR3 DNA sequence: TGTGCCAGCAGCTTAACCGAGACAGGCGCCTACGAGCAGTACTTC. It encodes CASSLTETGAYEQYF.

This clonotype has a single count. The CDR3 DNA is TGCGCCAGCAGCCAAGATTCTTTCCCGGGGCGCCAAGAGACCCAGTACTTC. This encodes CASSQDSFPGRQETQYF. The rearrangement links TRBV4-3 to TRBJ2-5; D is perhaps TRBD1 or TRBD2 (5 bases each). Germline CDR1 is LGHNA and CDR2 is YSLEER. Trimming took off 0 bases at V and 1 base at J, with 15 bases between the two ends. The CDR3 has 17 amino acids.

This chain links TRBV30 with TRBJ2-3; the D gene is possibly TRBD2 (6 bases). The CDR3 is made up of 15 amino acids. CDR1 is GTSNPN and CDR2 is SVGIG in the germline V gene (reference sequence). Trimming pared 3 bases from V and 9 bases from J, leaving 22 bases between. CDR3 coding DNA: TGTGCCTGGAGCCTGGGACTCCTGCGCGGGTGGACGCAGTATTTT. This encodes CAWSLGLLRGWTQYF.

The genes are TRBV7-3 and TRBJ2-2; D may be TRBD2 (6 bases). The germline gives CDR1 SGHTA, CDR2 FQGTGA. V lost 8 bases to trimming and J lost 1 base, with 11 bases between them. The CDR3 has 14 residues. CDR3 coding DNA: TGTGCCAGCGCGGCTAGCGTGAACACCGGGGAGCTGTTTTTT. Translating gives CASAASVNTGELFF.

The chain joins TRBV6-5 to TRBJ2-5; 10 bases match TRBD2. Trimming removed 3 bases from V and 2 bases from J; junction bases left unmatched: 21. The CDR3 is 21 residues long. The germline CDR1 and CDR2 sequences are MNHEY and SVGAGI. CDR3 nucleotides: TGTGCCAGCAGTTATTCCTTTGATCCGGGACTAGCGTTTTCCGAACAAGAGACCCAGTACTTC. This sequence encodes CASSYSFDPGLAFSEQETQYF.

The V and J genes are TRBV18 and TRBJ1-1; 9 nucleotides agree with TRBD1. CDR1 is KGHSH, CDR2 LQKENI, per germline. The CDR3 totals 16 residues. V lost 4 bases, J lost 3 bases, and 9 bases stayed unmatched. This chain's CDR3 is CASSRAGTGRDTEAFF. The CDR3 DNA follows: TGTGCCAGCTCACGAGCGGGGACAGGGCGGGACACTGAAGCTTTCTTT.

V usage is TRBV10-3 and J usage is TRBJ2-3; 8 bases map to TRBD1. The CDR3 totals 14 residues. The V gene's germline CDR1 is ENHRY and CDR2 SYGVKD. V lost 3 bases and J lost 8; bases outside the gene matches: 7. CDR3 sequence: CAISDQGARGTQYF. DNA of the CDR3: TGTGCCATCAGTGATCAGGGGGCGCGGGGTACGCAGTATTTT.

The rearrangement joins TRBV12-3 or TRBV12-4 to TRBJ2-5; no definite D call. The CDR3 has 14 residues. The V and J ends lost 3 bases and 2 bases respectively, with 10 bases between them. In nucleotides, the CDR3 is TGTGCCAGCAGTTTGAGAAGAGTACAAGAGACCCAGTACTTC. Translating gives CASSLRRVQETQYF.

This clonotype was observed a few times. This sequence joins TRBV24-1 and TRBJ2-5; D remains ambiguous. Per the germline V gene, CDR1 is KGHDR and CDR2 is SFDVKD. Trimming removed 1 base at V and 4 bases at J, with 6 bases between. The CDR3 length is 13 residues. CDR3 in DNA: TGTGCCACCAGTGATTTTCGAGGAGAGACCCAGTACTTC. It encodes CATSDFRGETQYF.

CDR3 sequence: CASSVGTGIDTGELFF. The CDR3 nucleotides are TGTGCCAGCAGCGTGGGGACAGGAATTGACACCGGGGAGCTGTTTTTT. The chain joins TRBV9 to TRBJ2-2; TRBD1 agrees at 8 bases. This CDR3 is 16 amino acids long. Germline CDR1 reads SGDLS; CDR2 reads YYNGEE. The ends lost 2 bases at V and 3 bases at J; junction bases unmatched: 6.

The J gene is TRBJ1-1, the V gene TRBV20-1; no clear D. This CDR3 has 13 residues. The germline CDR1 and CDR2 sequences are DFQATT and SNEGSKA (reference sequence). The V end lost 2 bases, the J end lost 0 bases, and 7 bases lay between the germline ends. The chain's CDR3 is CSARKDMNTEAFF. Here the CDR3 DNA reads TGCAGTGCTAGAAAAGATATGAACACTGAAGCTTTCTTT.

This rearrangement joins TRBV5-1 to TRBJ2-3; TRBD2 matches at 9 bases. This CDR3 is 15 amino acids long. V was clipped by 4 bases and J by 3 bases; unmatched bases: 6. Per the germline V gene, CDR1 is SGHRS and CDR2 is YFSETQ. The CDR3 region is CASSTGLAFTDTQYF. The CDR3 nucleotides are TGCGCCAGCAGCACGGGACTAGCATTTACAGATACGCAGTATTTT.

The table lists this clonotype with a count of one. The chain joins TRBV6-5 to TRBJ2-2; D may correspond to TRBD1 or TRBD2 (7 bases each). The CDR3 extends over 17 amino acids. V shed 2 bases and J shed 3 bases, with 16 bases lying between them. Per germline, CDR1 MNHEY and CDR2 SVGAGI. This CDR3 reads CASSYGPGGGDTGELFF. The DNA of the CDR3 is TGTGCCAGCAGTTACGGTCCAGGGGGAGGGGACACCGGGGAGCTGTTTTTT.

The V call is TRBV7-9, the J call TRBJ1-4; TRBD1 matches at 7 bases. CDR3 length: 15 residues. The V gene end was trimmed by 5 bases and the J gene end by 8 bases; junction bases not matched to a gene: 11. CDR1 SEHNR and CDR2 FQNEAQ come from the germline V gene (reference sequence). DNA for the CDR3: TGTGCCAGCAGCAAAAACAGGGGTGGAGTCGAAAAACTGTTTTTT. Its protein product is CASSKNRGGVEKLFF. The full variable domain, its missing parts supplied by reference TRBV7-9 and TRBJ1-4, is DTGVSQNPRHKITKRGQNVTFRCDPISEHNRLYWYRQTLGQGPEFLTYFQNEAQLEKSRLLSDRFSAERPKGSFSTLEIQRTEQGDSAMYLCASSKNRGGVEKLFFGSGTQLSVL.

The chain links TRBV18 to TRBJ1-2; no clear D gene. The CDR3 covers 15 residues. Germline V CDR1 and CDR2: KGHSH, LQKENI. The V end was cut by 4 bases, the J end by 7 bases, with 19 bases between. In nucleotides, the CDR3 is TGTGCCAGCTCACTCTACACGATAAAGTCGTCTGGCTACACCTTC. It specifies CASSLYTIKSSGYTF.